The next 27 T cell receptor beta chains were all read from a single sample in a study of blood T cell repertoires in COVID-19. The repertoire was sequenced with immunoSEQ multiplex PCR; TCRdb's copy has only in-frame clones and lacks some. The sample has 350,000 to 500,000 clones; 70% to 90% are singletons. Sequenced: PBMCs or T cells enriched from blood (not recorded which). These receptors were obtained from a woman aged 18-30 years who had been exposed to COVID-19.

The chain combines TRBV5-1 with TRBJ1-4; tentative D call: TRBD1 (6 bases). The V gene's germline CDR1 is SGHRS and CDR2 YFSETQ. The CDR3 spans 14 residues. V lost 7 bases to trimming and J lost 5 bases, with 15 bases between them. In DNA, the CDR3 is TGCGCCAGCCGGCCGGACAGAAGAAATGAAAAACTGTTTTTT. Translation gives CASRPDRRNEKLFF.

V gene TRBV11-2 combines with J gene TRBJ2-7; D is possibly TRBD1 (6 bases). V was cut by 5 bases and J by 6 bases, with 17 bases left in between. The CDR3 is made up of 14 amino acids. Germline V gives CDR1 SGHAT, CDR2 FQNNGV. CDR3 coding DNA: TGTGCCAGCAGCCAGCAGGGTTCACAGGGCGAGCAGTACTTC. Residues: CASSQQGSQGEQYF. The complete variable domain, with remaining parts taken from reference TRBV11-2 and TRBJ2-7, reads EAGVAQSPRYKIIEKRQSVAFWCNPISGHATLYWYQQILGQGPKLLIQFQNNGVVDDSQLPKDRFSAERLKGVDSTLKIQPAKLEDSAVYLCASSQQGSQGEQYFGPGTRLTVT.

V gene TRBV28 combines with J gene TRBJ2-1; D call uncertain. V was clipped by 5 bases and J by 7 bases, with 3 bases between them. Germline CDR1 MDHEN, CDR2 SYDVKM. The CDR3 runs to 10 residues. The CDR3 reads CASSQNEQFF. In DNA, the CDR3 is TGTGCCAGCAGTCAGAATGAGCAGTTCTTC.

Comment on this clone: Relative to the germline gene, one junction end is altered; a read error may explain this. The same CDR3 arises from other DNA sequences in this sample as well. CDR3 protein: CASRLPAGTNNEQFF. For the CDR3, the DNA is TGTGCCAGCAGGCTGCCAGCGGGGACTAACAATGAGCAATTCTTC. V is TRBV6-5 and J is TRBJ2-1; 7 nucleotides agree with TRBD2. Per the germline V gene, CDR1 is MNHEY and CDR2 is SVGAGI. The CDR3 runs 15 residues.

The gene calls are TRBV6-5 and TRBJ1-4; 7 positions agree with TRBD1. The V segment lost 6 bases and the J segment 5 bases; nucleotides outside the gene matches: 6. This CDR3 has 14 amino acids. The germline gives CDR1 MNHEY, CDR2 SVGAGI. Here the CDR3 DNA reads TGTGCCAGCAGAACCGGGACAGCGAATGAAAAACTGTTTTTT. This gives the protein CASRTGTANEKLFF.

The chain couples TRBV29-1 to TRBJ2-7; maybe TRBD2 (5 bases). Trimming cost V 2 bases and J 2 bases, with 13 bases left between them. Germline CDR1 is SQVTM and CDR2 is ANQGSEA. There are 14 residues in the CDR3. CDR3 residues: CSVESGRAPYEQYF. The CDR3 bases are TGCAGCGTTGAATCCGGGCGGGCCCCCTACGAGCAGTACTTC.

V and J are TRBV5-1 and TRBJ1-1, with D possibly matching TRBD1 (5 bases). Trimming left V 2 bases short and J 3 bases short, with 14 bases between. The CDR3 totals 15 residues. Germline V CDR1 and CDR2: SGHRS, YFSETQ. This CDR3 reads CASSLPGKMDTEAFF. For the CDR3, the DNA is TGCGCCAGCAGCTTACCAGGGAAAATGGACACTGAAGCTTTCTTT.

The chain has TRBV5-5 and TRBJ2-5, with 9 nucleotides matching TRBD1. The length of the CDR3 is 15 residues. Germline V gene lookup returns CDR1 SGHKS and CDR2 YYEKEE (reference sequence). V lost 3 bases to trimming and J lost 1 base; unmatched junction nucleotides: 4. This chain's CDR3 is CASSWDRVVQETQYF. The CDR3, as DNA: TGTGCCAGCAGCTGGGACAGGGTCGTCCAAGAGACCCAGTACTTC.

This clone was observed a single time. The chain recombines TRBV9 with TRBJ1-4; 8 nucleotides line up with TRBD1. The length of the CDR3 is 19 residues. The junction had 14 bases not matched to a gene; V was cut back by 4 bases and J by 0 bases. From germline, CDR1 is SGDLS and CDR2 YYNGEE. CDR3 bases: TGTGCCAGCAGCCCCCGGGGGACAGGCCTAGGGGCAACTAATGAAAAACTGTTTTTT. Amino acids: CASSPRGTGLGATNEKLFF.

CDR3 sequence (DNA): TGTGCCATAGGGGACAGGGTGGGAAATTCACCCCTCCACTTT. The encoded protein is CAIGDRVGNSPLHF. This chain joins TRBV10-3 and TRBJ1-6, with 9 bases lining up with TRBD1. In germline, CDR1 is ENHRY, CDR2 SYGVKD. V lost 9 bases and J lost 7; bases outside the gene matches: 7. This CDR3 spans 14 amino acids.

The chain links TRBV19 to TRBJ1-4; 11 bases fit TRBD1. V lost 7 bases to trimming and J lost 4 bases; unmatched junction nucleotides: 5. CDR1 is LNHDA and CDR2 is SQIVND in the germline V gene (reference sequence). The CDR3 is 15 amino acids. The CDR3 nucleotides read TGTGCCAGTATGGACAGGGGGCTCGGTAATGAAAAACTGTTTTTT. It encodes CASMDRGLGNEKLFF.

The rearrangement uses TRBV10-3 and TRBJ1-1; D remains ambiguous. The CDR3 has 13 residues. The V gene's germline CDR1 is ENHRY and CDR2 SYGVKD. Trimming stripped 4 bases from V and 4 bases from J, with 10 bases between. CDR3 nucleotide sequence: TGTGCCATCAGTGTTGGCACCCGCACTGAAGCTTTCTTT. It is translated as CAISVGTRTEAFF.

The chain employs TRBV28 and TRBJ2-7, with a weak D call TRBD2 (5 bases). There are 14 residues in the CDR3. Trimming cost V 2 bases and J 3 bases, with 11 bases left between them. Germline V gene sequence: CDR1 MDHEN, CDR2 SYDVKM. The chain's CDR3 is CASSLEGVVYEQYF. In nucleotides, the CDR3 is TGTGCCAGCAGTTTAGAGGGAGTGGTCTACGAGCAGTACTTC.

The CDR3 loop reads CASSFGRNYGYTF. The CDR3 bases are TGTGCCAGCAGTTTCGGGAGAAACTATGGCTACACCTTC. The rearrangement uses TRBV12-3 or TRBV12-4 and TRBJ1-2; D call uncertain. The V end lost 3 bases, the J end lost 2 bases, and 7 bases lay between the germline ends. The CDR3 covers 13 residues.

This clone has just one count. The gene calls are TRBV4-1 and TRBJ2-3; 12 bases agree with TRBD2. The V segment lost 5 bases and the J segment 0 bases; nucleotides outside the gene matches: 6. The CDR3 spans 17 residues. Germline V gene data show CDR1 as MGHRA and CDR2 as YSYEKL. The CDR3 DNA is TGCGCCAGCAGCTACGGACTAGCGGGACCCAGCACAGATACGCAGTATTTT. This encodes CASSYGLAGPSTDTQYF.

V gene TRBV5-1 combines with J gene TRBJ1-4; 7 positions agree with TRBD1. The CDR3 loop spans 16 amino acids. The germline CDR1 and CDR2 sequences are SGHRS and YFSETQ. V lost 4 bases, J lost 0 bases, and 6 bases stayed unmatched. CDR3 DNA: TGCGCCAGCAGCGAGGGGGCCGTTGCAACTAATGAAAAACTGTTTTTT. This encodes CASSEGAVATNEKLFF.

V gene TRBV19 combines with J gene TRBJ2-1; 9 bases map to TRBD2. CDR1 LNHDA and CDR2 SQIVND come from the germline V gene (reference sequence). The CDR3 extends over 19 amino acids. The junction had 18 bases not matched to a gene; V was cut back by 5 bases and J by 4 bases. The CDR3 region has the DNA TGTGCCAGTAGTCACGGACAAACACCGGGGCTAGCGGGATACAATGAGCAGTTCTTC. This codes for CASSHGQTPGLAGYNEQFF.

The gene calls are TRBV24-1 and TRBJ2-7, with 9 bases identical to TRBD1. There are 14 residues in the CDR3. The V segment lost 5 bases and the J segment 5 bases; nucleotides outside the gene matches: 6. Germline loops: CDR1 KGHDR, CDR2 SFDVKD. The CDR3 loop reads CATSAGQGFNEQYF. The CDR3 nucleotides read TGTGCCACCAGTGCGGGACAGGGATTCAACGAGCAGTACTTC.

This rearrangement joins TRBV12-2 to TRBJ2-1; the DNA was not used to check the table's D call, TRBD2. TRBV12-2 is a known pseudogene. This CDR3 spans 12 amino acids. CDR3 loop: CASRQLANEQFF. In DNA form, the CDR3 reads TGTGCAAGTCGCCAGTTAGCCAATGAGCAGTTCTTC.

The V and J genes are TRBV7-3 and TRBJ1-2, with D possibly TRBD1 on 6 matching bases. CDR1 and CDR2 (germline): SGHTA, FQGTGA. Trimming removed 0 bases from V and 4 bases from J, with 9 bases in between. CDR3 length: 14 amino acids. CDR3 in DNA: TGTGCCAGCAGCTTAACGGAAGGGGGCTATGGCTACACCTTC. Translating gives CASSLTEGGYGYTF.

A few counts support this clone. V gene TRBV5-6 combines with J gene TRBJ1-6; D is unresolved. Trimming took 0 bases from V and 11 from J, leaving 9 bases between them. In germline, CDR1 is SGHDT, CDR2 YYEEEE. The CDR3 runs 13 residues. CDR3 residues: CASSLDTVPPLHF. The DNA for the CDR3 is TGTGCCAGCAGCTTGGATACAGTTCCACCCCTCCACTTT.

The gene calls are TRBV19 and TRBJ1-1; D gene uncertain. The CDR3 runs 12 residues. Deletions cut 4 bases from V and 2 bases from J, with 5 bases between. The germline gives CDR1 LNHDA, CDR2 SQIVND (reference sequence). The CDR3 coding sequence is TGTGCCAGTAGTAGGAGTAACACTGAAGCTTTCTTT. It encodes CASSRSNTEAFF.

CDR3 sequence reads: CASSSSGAYEQYF. CDR3 nucleotide sequence: TGTGCCAGCAGCTCTAGCGGGGCCTACGAGCAGTACTTC. The V call is TRBV5-6, the J call TRBJ2-7, with 9 positions matching TRBD2. This CDR3 comprises 13 residues. Trimming removed 3 bases from V and 2 bases from J; junction bases left unmatched: 0. The germline V gene has CDR1 SGHDT and CDR2 YYEEEE. Variable domain in full (rest from reference TRBV5-6 and TRBJ2-7): DAGVTQSPTHLIKTRGQQVTLRCSPKSGHDTVSWYQQALGQGPQFIFQYYEEEERQRGNFPDRFSGHQFPNYSSELNVNALLLGDSALYLCASSSSGAYEQYFGPGTRLTVT.

The chain combines TRBV28 with TRBJ2-2, with 13 nucleotides matching TRBD2. V shed 8 bases, J shed 3 bases, and the junction held 9 bases outside the gene matches. Germline-derived CDR1 and CDR2 are MDHEN and SYDVKM. This CDR3 is built from 17 residues. CDR3 amino acids: CASGGLAGSKDTGELFF. CDR3 nucleotide sequence: TGTGCCAGCGGGGGACTAGCGGGATCAAAGGACACCGGGGAGCTGTTTTTT.

The gene calls are TRBV19 and TRBJ1-5; TRBD1 might be the D (6 bases). V was trimmed by 6 bases and J by 3 bases, leaving 12 bases between them. In germline, CDR1 is LNHDA, CDR2 SQIVND (reference sequence). The CDR3 length is 14 residues. The DNA for the CDR3 is TGTGCCAGTAGCCCAGACAGGCTCAATCAGCCCCAGCATTTT. It encodes CASSPDRLNQPQHF.

This chain uses TRBV27 with TRBJ2-1; D is possibly TRBD1 (6 bases). Trimming took 5 bases from V and 0 from J, leaving 11 bases between them. Germline V lookup: CDR1 MNHEY, CDR2 SMNVEV (reference sequence). CDR3 length: 15 residues. The CDR3 region has the DNA TGTGCCAGCAGTATAGGACAGAGCTCCTACAATGAGCAGTTCTTC. It specifies CASSIGQSSYNEQFF.

The chain recombines TRBV9 with TRBJ2-3, with 10 bases lining up with TRBD2. The J segment lost 2 bases and the V segment lost 4 bases, leaving 10 bases of the junction unmatched. This CDR3 is 17 amino acids long. Germline-derived CDR1 and CDR2 are SGDLS and YYNGEE. The CDR3: CASSPHLAGVPTDTQYF. The CDR3, as DNA: TGTGCCAGCAGCCCACACCTAGCGGGGGTCCCCACAGATACGCAGTATTTT.